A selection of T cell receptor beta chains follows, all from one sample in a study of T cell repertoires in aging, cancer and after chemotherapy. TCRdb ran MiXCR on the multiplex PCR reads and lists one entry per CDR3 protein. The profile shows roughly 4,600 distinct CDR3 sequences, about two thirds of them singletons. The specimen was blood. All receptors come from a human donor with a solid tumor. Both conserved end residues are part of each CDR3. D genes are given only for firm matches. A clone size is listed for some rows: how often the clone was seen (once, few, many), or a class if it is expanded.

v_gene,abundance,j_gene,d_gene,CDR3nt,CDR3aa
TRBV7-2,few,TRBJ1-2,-,TGTGCCAGCAGCTTTTCCCCGACAACTAACTATGGCTACACCTTC,CASSFSPTTNYGYTF
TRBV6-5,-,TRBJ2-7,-,TGTGCCAGCAGTTACTCGTTAGGGCTCGAGCAGTACTTC,CASSYSLGLEQYF
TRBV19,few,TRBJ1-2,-,TGTGCCAGTAGTATCGGAGGACAGTTCTATGGCTACACCTTC,CASSIGGQFYGYTF
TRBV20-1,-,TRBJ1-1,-,TGCAGTGCCAGAAGGGGGGACACTGAAGCTTTCTTT,CSARRGDTEAFF
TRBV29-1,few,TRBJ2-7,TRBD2,TGCAGTACCAGGACTAGCGGGACCGAGCAGTACTTC,CSTRTSGTEQYF
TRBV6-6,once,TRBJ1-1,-,TGTGCCAGCAGCCCATTGGGCACTGAAGCTTTCTTT,CASSPLGTEAFF
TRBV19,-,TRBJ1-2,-,TGTGCCAGTAGAAGAGAGGGAAGAGGGAGCTATGGCTACACCTTC,CASRREGRGSYGYTF
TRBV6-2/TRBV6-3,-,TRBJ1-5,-,TGTGCCAGCAGTTCTGGTGGGGGGGCTCATCAGCCCCAGCATTTT,CASSSGGGAHQPQHF
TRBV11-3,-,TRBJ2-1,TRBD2,TGTGCCAGCAGCTTAGATGGCCAAAGCGGGGGGGCCTCCTACAATGAGCAGTTCTTC,CASSLDGQSGGASYNEQFF
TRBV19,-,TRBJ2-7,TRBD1,TGTGCCAGTACCAAGGACAGGAGCTCCTACGAGCAGTACTTC,CASTKDRSSYEQYF
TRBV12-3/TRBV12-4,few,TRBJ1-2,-,TGTGCCAGCAGTCCTGGTGGGGCGAGTGGCTACACCTTC,CASSPGGASGYTF
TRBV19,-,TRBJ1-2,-,TGTGCCAGTAAGTCCGGATATACAAACTCCAACTATGGCTACACCTTC,CASKSGYTNSNYGYTF
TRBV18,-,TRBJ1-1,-,TGTGCCAGCTCACCACCGCTGGGGGACACTGAAGCTTTCTTT,CASSPPLGDTEAFF
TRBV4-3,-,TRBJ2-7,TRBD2,TGCGCCAGCAGCCAAGAGTGGAGCGGGGAGACCTACGAGCAGTACTTC,CASSQEWSGETYEQYF
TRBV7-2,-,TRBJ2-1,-,TGTGCCAGCAGCTTAGCCCGGGCTCGGGAGCAGTTCTTC,CASSLARAREQFF
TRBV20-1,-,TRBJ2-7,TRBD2,TGCAGTGCTAGACGGGGACTAGCCCACGAGCAGTACTTC,CSARRGLAHEQYF
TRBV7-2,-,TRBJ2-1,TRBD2,TGTGCCAGCAGCGGGAAAAGCGGGGACGGGAATGAGCAGTTCTTC,CASSGKSGDGNEQFF
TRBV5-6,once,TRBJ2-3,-,TGCGCCAGCACCTCGGGGCGGGGACGCACAGATACGCAGTATTTT,CASTSGRGRTDTQYF
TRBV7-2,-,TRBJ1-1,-,TGTGCCAGCAGCTTTACTCATTCTCGGACTGAAGCTTTCTTT,CASSFTHSRTEAFF
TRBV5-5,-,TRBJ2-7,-,TGTGCCAGCAGCCGTATCCTACAAGGGGGCGAGCAGTACTTC,CASSRILQGGEQYF
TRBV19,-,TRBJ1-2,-,TGTGCCAGTAGTATTCAGAGGGGTCAGAGCTACACCTTC,CASSIQRGQSYTF
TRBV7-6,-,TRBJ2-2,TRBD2,TGTGCCAGCAGCCTATGGCGGCGGGAGGGATCCACCGGGGAGCTGTTTTTT,CASSLWRREGSTGELFF
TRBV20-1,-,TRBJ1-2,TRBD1,TGCAGTGCTGTTGGAAACAGGGGACGCTATGGCTACACCTTC,CSAVGNRGRYGYTF
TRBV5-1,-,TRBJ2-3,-,TGCGCCAGCAGCGGTCGGGATACGCAGTATTTT,CASSGRDTQYF
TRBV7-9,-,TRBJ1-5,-,TGTGCCAGCAGCATAGGAGACGGAAGCAATCAGCCCCAGCATTTT,CASSIGDGSNQPQHF
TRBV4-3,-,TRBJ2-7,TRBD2,TGTGCCAGCAGCCATAGGAGCGGGAACGGCGAGCAGTACTTC,CASSHRSGNGEQYF
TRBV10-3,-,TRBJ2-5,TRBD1,TGTGCCATCAGTGAGGGACAGGGTTACCAAGAGACCCAGTACTTC,CAISEGQGYQETQYF
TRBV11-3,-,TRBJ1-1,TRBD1,TGTGCCAGCAGCTTAGATGTTAGGGGGCGCGGAGCTTTCTTT,CASSLDVRGRGAFF
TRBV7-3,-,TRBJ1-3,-,TGTGCCAATGGGGGGCCCGCCACTAACCACTCTGGAAACACCATATATTTT,CANGGPATNHSGNTIYF
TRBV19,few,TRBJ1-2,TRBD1,TGTGCCAGTAGTCCCCCGACAGGGAGGGTGAACTATGGCTACACCTTC,CASSPPTGRVNYGYTF
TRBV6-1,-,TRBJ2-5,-,TGTGCCAGCAGTGAGGGAACCCTCGGGGGTGTAAAGACCCAGTACTTC,CASSEGTLGGVKTQYF
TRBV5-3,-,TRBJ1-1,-,TGTGCCAGCAGCTTGGACAGGAACACTGAAGCTTTCTTT,CASSLDRNTEAFF
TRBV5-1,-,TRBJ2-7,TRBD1,TGCGCCAGCAGCTCCACAGGGGGAAAGGACGAGCAGTACTTC,CASSSTGGKDEQYF
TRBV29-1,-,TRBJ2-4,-,TGCAGCGTTGAGACGGACATTCAGTACTTC,CSVETDIQYF
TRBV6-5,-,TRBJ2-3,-,TGTGCCAGCAACCGAACCCCGAGGCCTCGAGTAACAGATACGCAGTATTTT,CASNRTPRPRVTDTQYF
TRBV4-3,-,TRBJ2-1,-,TGCGCCAGCAGCCAGGTACTAGAACATGAGCAGTTCTTC,CASSQVLEHEQFF
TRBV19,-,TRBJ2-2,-,TGTGCCAGTACCCCAAAGGGGAACACCGGGGAGCTGTTTTTT,CASTPKGNTGELFF
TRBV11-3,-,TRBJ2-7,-,TGTGCCAGCTTAAGGGGCGAGCAGTACTTC,CASLRGEQYF
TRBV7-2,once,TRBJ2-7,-,TGTGCCAGAAGTCAAGACTGCTACGAGCAGTACTTC,CARSQDCYEQYF
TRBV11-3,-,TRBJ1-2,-,TGTGCCAGCAGCCAAGAGGGTAGGGCAGGGACCTATGGCTACACCTTC,CASSQEGRAGTYGYTF
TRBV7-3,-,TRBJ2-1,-,TGTGCCAGCAGCTTAGGGTATGGCAGGGGTGCGAATGAGCAGTTCTTC,CASSLGYGRGANEQFF
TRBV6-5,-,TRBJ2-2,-,TGTGCCAGCAGTTACTCAGCGGGGGAGCTGTTTTTT,CASSYSAGELFF
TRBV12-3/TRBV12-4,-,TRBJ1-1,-,TGTGCCAGCAGTTTGATGGGGAACACTGAAGCTTTCTTT,CASSLMGNTEAFF
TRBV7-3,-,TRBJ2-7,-,TGTGCCAGCATTCTTAAGACGGCCTCCTACGAGCAGTACTTC,CASILKTASYEQYF
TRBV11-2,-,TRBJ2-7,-,TGTGCCAGCAGCCGGGGACTGCTCCCCGAGGAGCAGTACTTC,CASSRGLLPEEQYF
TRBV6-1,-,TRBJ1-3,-,TGTGCCAGCAGCCCCAGCGGCTCTGGAAACACCATATATTTT,CASSPSGSGNTIYF
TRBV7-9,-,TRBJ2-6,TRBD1,TGTGCCAGCAGCTTAGCAGGGGGGACAGGGGGCTCTGGGGCCAACGTCCTGACTTTC,CASSLAGGTGGSGANVLTF
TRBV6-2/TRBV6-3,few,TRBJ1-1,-,TGTGCCAGCAGGGAGAACACTGAAGCTTTCTTT,CASRENTEAFF
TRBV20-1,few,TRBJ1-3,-,TGCAGTGCTAGAGATATGGGCACTACTGGAAACACCATATATTTT,CSARDMGTTGNTIYF
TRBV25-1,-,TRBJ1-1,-,TGTGCCAGCTTGGGAGGGGTGAACACTGAAGCTTTCTTT,CASLGGVNTEAFF
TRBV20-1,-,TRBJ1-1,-,TGCAGTGCTAGAGAGATGGCGGGGTACACTGAAGCTTTCTTT,CSAREMAGYTEAFF
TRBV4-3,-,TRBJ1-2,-,TGCGCCAGCAGCCAAGAATCAGGGGCGGGCTACACCTTC,CASSQESGAGYTF
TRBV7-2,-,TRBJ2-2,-,TGTGCCAGCAGCTTACAGACAGGGAACACCGGGGAGCTGTTTTTT,CASSLQTGNTGELFF